This T cell receptor beta chain was identified during a study of cytomegalovirus exposure and HLA in healthy donors. General observations from the study: Reported results showed that the classifier diagnosed cytomegalovirus status with high specificity and sensitivity. The study designated roughly 150 TCR beta chains cytomegalovirus-associated. Most TCR sequences showed up rarely, but some public TCRs showed up in many donors.

Trimming took 0 bases from V and 7 from J; bases not matched to a gene: 8. This CDR3 spans 16 amino acids. Germline CDR1 SGHTS, CDR2 YDEGEE. On this clone itself: As yet, its antigen is unknown.

Clones were sequenced by immunoSEQ multiplex PCR, and TCRdb holds only the in-frame ones, with some missing. The table records 150,000 or so clones, 89% of them present only once. This sequence was found in a woman aged 18-29 years in good health and CMV-seropositive. Sequenced: PBMCs. The rearrangement uses TRBV5-8 and TRBJ1-5, with TRBD1 identical over 9 bases. CDR3 sequence (DNA): TGTGCCAGCAGCTTGGCCAAGGGGACAGGGCTCCAGCCCCAGCATTTT. It specifies CASSLAKGTGLQPQHF.